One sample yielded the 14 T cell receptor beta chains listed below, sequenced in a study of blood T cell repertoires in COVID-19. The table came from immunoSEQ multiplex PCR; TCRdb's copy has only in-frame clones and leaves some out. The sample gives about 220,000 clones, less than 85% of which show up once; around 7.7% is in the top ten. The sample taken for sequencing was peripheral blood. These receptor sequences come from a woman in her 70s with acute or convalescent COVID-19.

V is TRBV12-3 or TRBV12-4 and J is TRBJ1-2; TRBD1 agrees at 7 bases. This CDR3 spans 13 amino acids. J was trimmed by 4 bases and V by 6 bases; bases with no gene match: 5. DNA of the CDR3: TGTGCCAGCAGAGAAGACAGGGCCTATGGCTACACCTTC. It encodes CASREDRAYGYTF.

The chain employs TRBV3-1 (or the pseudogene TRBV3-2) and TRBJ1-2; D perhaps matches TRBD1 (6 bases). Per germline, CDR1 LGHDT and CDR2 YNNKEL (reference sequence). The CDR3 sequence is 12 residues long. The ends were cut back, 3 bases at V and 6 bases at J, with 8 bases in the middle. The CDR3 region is CASSQNRDGYTF. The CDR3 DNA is TGTGCCAGCAGCCAGAACAGGGATGGCTACACCTTC.

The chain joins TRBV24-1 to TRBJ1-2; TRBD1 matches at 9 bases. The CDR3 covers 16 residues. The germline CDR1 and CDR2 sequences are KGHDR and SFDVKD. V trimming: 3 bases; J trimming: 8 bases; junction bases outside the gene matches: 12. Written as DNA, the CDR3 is TGTGCCACCAGTGATCCCCGGGACAGGGAAGCCAAGGGCTACACCTTC. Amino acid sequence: CATSDPRDREAKGYTF.

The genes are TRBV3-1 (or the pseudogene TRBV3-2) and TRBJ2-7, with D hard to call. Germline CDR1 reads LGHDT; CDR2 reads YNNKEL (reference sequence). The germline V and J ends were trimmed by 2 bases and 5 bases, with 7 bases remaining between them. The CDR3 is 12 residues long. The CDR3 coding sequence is TGTGCCAGCAGCCAAAGGAGAAACGAGCAGTACTTC. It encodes CASSQRRNEQYF.

CDR3 coding DNA: TGTGCCAGCAGCTTTTTGAGCAGGGCGGGGCGTAACTCCTACAATGAGCAGTTCTTC. Its protein is CASSFLSRAGRNSYNEQFF. The J gene is TRBJ2-1, the V gene TRBV5-6, with D perhaps TRBD2 (6 bases). Trimming took 2 bases from V and 0 from J, leaving 21 bases between them. Per germline, CDR1 SGHDT and CDR2 YYEEEE. The CDR3 loop spans 19 amino acids.

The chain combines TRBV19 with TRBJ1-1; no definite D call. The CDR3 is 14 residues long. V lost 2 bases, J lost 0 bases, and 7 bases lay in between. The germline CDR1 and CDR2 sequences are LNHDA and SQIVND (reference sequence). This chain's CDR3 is CASSIPGVNTEAFF. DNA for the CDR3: TGTGCCAGTAGTATACCGGGTGTGAACACTGAAGCTTTCTTT.

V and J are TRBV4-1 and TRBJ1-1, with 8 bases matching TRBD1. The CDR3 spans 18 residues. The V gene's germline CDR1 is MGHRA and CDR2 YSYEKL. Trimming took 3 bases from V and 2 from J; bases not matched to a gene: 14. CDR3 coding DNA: TGCGCCAGCAGCCAGAATCTCGTCCGACAGGGGCAAAACACTGAAGCTTTCTTT. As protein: CASSQNLVRQGQNTEAFF.

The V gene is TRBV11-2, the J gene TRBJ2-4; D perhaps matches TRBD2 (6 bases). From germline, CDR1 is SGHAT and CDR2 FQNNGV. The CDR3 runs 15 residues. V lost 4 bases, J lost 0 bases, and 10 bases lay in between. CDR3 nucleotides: TGTGCCAGCAGCTCCCCGGGGGTAGCCAAAAACATTCAGTACTTC. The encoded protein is CASSSPGVAKNIQYF.

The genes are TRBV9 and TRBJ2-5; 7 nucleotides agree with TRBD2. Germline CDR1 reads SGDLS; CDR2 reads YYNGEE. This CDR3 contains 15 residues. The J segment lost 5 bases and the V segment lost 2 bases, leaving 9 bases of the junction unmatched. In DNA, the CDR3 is TGTGCCAGCAGCGTCCAGACTAGCCCAGGGGAGACCCAGTACTTC. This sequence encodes CASSVQTSPGETQYF.

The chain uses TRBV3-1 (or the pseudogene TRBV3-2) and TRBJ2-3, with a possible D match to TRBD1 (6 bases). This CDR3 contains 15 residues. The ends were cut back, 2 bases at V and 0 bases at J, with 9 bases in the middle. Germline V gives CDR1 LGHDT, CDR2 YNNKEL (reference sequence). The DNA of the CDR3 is TGTGCCAGCAGCCAAATTCAGGGGAGCACAGATACGCAGTATTTT. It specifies CASSQIQGSTDTQYF.

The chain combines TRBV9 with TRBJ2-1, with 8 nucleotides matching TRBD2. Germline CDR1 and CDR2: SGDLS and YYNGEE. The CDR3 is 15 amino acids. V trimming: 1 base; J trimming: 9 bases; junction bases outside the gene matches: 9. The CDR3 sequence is CASSVSSGGQVEQFF. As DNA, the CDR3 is TGTGCCAGCAGCGTATCTTCGGGGGGGCAAGTTGAGCAGTTCTTC.

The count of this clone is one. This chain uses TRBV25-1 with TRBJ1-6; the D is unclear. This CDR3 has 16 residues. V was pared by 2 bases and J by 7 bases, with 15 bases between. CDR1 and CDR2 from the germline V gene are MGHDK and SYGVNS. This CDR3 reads CASSEINPGGNSPLHF. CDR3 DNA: TGTGCCAGCAGTGAAATCAACCCGGGAGGGAATTCACCCCTCCACTTT.

The CDR3 reads CASSSDTSGGSEQFF. In DNA, the CDR3 is TGCGCCAGCAGCAGCGATACTAGCGGGGGTTCCGAGCAGTTCTTC. The chain uses TRBV5-1 and TRBJ2-1; TRBD2 matches at 11 bases. Germline loops: CDR1 SGHRS, CDR2 YFSETQ. V shed 4 bases, J shed 10 bases, and the junction held 10 bases outside the gene matches. The CDR3 is 15 residues long.

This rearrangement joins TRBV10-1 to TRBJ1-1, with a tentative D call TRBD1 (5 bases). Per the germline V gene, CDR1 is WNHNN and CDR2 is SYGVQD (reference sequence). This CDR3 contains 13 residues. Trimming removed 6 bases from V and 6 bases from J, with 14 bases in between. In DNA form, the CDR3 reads TGCGCCAGCAGCCGAGGAGAAGGGGCTGAAGCTTTCTTT. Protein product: CASSRGEGAEAFF.